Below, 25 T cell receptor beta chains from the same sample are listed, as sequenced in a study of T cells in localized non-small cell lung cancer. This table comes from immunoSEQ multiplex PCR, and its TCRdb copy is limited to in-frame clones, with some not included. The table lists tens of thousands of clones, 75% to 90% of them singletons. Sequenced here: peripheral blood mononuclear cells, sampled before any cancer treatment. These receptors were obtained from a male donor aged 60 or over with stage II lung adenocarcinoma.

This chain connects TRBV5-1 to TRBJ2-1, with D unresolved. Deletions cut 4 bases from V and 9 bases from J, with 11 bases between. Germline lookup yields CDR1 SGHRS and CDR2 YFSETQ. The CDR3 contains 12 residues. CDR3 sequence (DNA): TGCGCCAGCAGCCTCCAGCCTCTTGAGCAGTTCTTC. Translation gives CASSLQPLEQFF.

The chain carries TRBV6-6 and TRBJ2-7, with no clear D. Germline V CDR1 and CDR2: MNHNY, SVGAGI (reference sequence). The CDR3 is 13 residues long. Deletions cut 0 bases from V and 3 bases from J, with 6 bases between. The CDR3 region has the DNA TGTGCCAGCAGTTACTCCCGCGGCTACGAGCAGTACTTC. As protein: CASSYSRGYEQYF.

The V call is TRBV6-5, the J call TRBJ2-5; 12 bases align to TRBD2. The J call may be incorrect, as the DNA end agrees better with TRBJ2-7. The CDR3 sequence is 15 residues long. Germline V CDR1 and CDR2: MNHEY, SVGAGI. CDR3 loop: CASSSLTSGSYEQYF. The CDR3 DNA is TGTGCCAGCAGTTCCCTGACTAGCGGGAGCTACGAGCAGTACTTC.

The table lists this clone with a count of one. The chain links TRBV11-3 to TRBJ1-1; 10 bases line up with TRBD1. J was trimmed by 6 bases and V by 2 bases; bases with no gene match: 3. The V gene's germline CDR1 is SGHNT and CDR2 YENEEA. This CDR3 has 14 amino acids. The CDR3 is CASSLRQGAAEAFF. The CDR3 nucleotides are TGTGCCAGCAGCTTAAGACAGGGGGCCGCTGAAGCTTTCTTT.

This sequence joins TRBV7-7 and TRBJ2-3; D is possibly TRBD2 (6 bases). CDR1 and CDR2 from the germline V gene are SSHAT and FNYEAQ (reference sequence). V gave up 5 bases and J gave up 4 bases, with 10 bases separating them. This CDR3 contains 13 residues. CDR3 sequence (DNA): TGTGCCAGCAGCCGGGGACTGGCAGATACGCAGTATTTT. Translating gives CASSRGLADTQYF.

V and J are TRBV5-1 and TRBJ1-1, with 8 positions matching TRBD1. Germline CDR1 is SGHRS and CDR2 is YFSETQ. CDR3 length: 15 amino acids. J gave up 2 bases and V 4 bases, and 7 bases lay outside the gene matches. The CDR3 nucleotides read TGCGCCAGCAGCCCCGGACAGGGTAAAAACACTGAAGCTTTCTTT. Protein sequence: CASSPGQGKNTEAFF.

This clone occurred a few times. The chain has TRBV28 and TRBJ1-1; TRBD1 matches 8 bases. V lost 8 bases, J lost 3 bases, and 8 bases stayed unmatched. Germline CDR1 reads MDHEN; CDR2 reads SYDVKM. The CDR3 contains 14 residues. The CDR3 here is CASFAGGDYTEAFF. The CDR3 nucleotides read TGTGCCAGCTTCGCAGGGGGCGATTACACTGAAGCTTTCTTT.

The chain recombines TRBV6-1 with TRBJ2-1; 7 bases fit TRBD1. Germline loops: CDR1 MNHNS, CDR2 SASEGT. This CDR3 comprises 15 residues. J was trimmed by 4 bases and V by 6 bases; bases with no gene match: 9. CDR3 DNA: TGTGCCAGCAGACTCGACAGGGTAATGTACAATGAGCAGTTCTTC. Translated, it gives CASRLDRVMYNEQFF.

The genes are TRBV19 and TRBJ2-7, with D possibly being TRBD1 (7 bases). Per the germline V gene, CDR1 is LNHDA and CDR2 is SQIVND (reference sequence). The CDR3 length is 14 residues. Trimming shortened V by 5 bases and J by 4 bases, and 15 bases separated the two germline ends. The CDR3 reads CASSANRGGYEQYF. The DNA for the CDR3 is TGTGCCAGTAGTGCCAACAGGGGAGGATACGAGCAGTACTTC.

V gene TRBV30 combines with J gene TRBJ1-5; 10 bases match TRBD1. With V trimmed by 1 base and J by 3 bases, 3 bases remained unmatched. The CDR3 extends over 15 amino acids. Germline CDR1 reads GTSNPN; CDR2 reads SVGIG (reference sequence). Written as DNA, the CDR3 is TGTGCCTGGAGTGGGGGACAGGGGAACAATCAGCCCCAGCATTTT. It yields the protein CAWSGGQGNNQPQHF.

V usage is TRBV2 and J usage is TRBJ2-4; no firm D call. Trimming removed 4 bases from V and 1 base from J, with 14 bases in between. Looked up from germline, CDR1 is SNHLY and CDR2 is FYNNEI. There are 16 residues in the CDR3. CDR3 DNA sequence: TGTGCCAGCAGTGGGTGGTCCTCCGGGGCCAAAAACATTCAGTACTTC. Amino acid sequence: CASSGWSSGAKNIQYF.

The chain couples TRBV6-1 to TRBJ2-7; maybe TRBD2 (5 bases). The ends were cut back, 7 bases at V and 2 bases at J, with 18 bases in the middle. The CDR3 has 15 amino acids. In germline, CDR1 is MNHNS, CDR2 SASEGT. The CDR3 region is CASNPRGAVPYEQYF. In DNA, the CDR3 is TGTGCCAGCAACCCTCGGGGAGCGGTACCCTACGAGCAGTACTTC.

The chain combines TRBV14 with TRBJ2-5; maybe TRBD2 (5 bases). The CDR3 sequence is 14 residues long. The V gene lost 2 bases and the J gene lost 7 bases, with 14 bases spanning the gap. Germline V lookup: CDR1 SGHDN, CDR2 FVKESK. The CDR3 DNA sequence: TGTGCCAGCAGCCAACAAGCGGTCCGCGGGACCCAGTACTTC. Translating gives CASSQQAVRGTQYF.

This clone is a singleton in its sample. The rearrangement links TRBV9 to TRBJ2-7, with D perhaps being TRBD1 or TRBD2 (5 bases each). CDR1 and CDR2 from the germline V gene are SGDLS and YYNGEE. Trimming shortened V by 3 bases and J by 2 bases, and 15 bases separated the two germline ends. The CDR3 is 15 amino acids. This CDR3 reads CASSGGMQGPYEQYF. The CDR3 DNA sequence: TGTGCCAGCAGCGGGGGGATGCAGGGCCCCTACGAGCAGTACTTC.

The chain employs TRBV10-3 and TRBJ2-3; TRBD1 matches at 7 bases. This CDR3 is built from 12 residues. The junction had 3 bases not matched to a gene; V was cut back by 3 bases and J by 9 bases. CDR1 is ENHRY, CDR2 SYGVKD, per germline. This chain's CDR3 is CAISDDRETQYF. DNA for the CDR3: TGTGCCATCAGTGACGACAGGGAAACGCAGTATTTT.

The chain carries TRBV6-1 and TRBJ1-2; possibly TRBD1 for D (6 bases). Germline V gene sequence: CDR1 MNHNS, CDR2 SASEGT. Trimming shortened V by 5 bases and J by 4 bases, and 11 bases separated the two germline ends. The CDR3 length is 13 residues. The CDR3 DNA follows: TGTGCCAGCAGTTGGACAGATAGCTATGGCTACACCTTC. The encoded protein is CASSWTDSYGYTF.

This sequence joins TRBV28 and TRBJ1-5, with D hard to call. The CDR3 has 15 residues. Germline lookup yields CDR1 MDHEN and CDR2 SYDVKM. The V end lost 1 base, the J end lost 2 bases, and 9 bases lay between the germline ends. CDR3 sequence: CASSLSLGGNQPQHF. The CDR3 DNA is TGTGCCAGCAGTTTATCACTGGGCGGCAATCAGCCCCAGCATTTT.

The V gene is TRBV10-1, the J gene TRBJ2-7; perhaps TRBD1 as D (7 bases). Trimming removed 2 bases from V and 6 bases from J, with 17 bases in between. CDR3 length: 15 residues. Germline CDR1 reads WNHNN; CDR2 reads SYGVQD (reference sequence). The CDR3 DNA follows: TGCGCCAGCAGTGAGAGGAGGGGGCAATTGGCCGAGCAGTACTTC. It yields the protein CASSERRGQLAEQYF.

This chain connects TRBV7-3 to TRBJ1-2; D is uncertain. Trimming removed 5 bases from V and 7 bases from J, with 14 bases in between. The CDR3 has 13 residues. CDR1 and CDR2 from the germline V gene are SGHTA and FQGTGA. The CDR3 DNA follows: TGTGCCAGCAGCCTCATACTTGGCGTTGGCTACACCTTC. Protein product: CASSLILGVGYTF.

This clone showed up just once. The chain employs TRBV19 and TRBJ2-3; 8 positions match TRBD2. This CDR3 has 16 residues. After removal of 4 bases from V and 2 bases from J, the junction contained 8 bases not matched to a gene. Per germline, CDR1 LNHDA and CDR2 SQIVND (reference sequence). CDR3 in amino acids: CASSTWTSRDTDTQYF. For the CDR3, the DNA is TGTGCCAGTAGTACCTGGACTAGCCGAGACACAGATACGCAGTATTTT.

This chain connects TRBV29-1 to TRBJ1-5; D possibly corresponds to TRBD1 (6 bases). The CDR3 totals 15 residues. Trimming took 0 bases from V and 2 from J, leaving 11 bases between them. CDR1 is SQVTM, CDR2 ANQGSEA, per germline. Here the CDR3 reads CSVEESGAGNQPQHF. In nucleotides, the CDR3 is TGCAGCGTTGAAGAATCAGGGGCTGGCAATCAGCCCCAGCATTTT.

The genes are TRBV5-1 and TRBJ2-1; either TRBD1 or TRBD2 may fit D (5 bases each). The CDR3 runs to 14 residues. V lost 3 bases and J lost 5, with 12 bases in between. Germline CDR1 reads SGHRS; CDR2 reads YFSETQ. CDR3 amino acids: CASSSMGVDNEQFF. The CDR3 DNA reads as TGCGCCAGCAGCTCCATGGGGGTCGACAATGAGCAGTTCTTC.

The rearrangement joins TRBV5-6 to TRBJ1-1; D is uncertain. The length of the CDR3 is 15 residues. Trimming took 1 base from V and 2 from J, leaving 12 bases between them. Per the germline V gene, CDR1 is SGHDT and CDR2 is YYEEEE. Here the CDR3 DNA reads TGTGCCAGCAGCTTGTTCAGGCAGGCAAACACTGAAGCTTTCTTT. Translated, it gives CASSLFRQANTEAFF.

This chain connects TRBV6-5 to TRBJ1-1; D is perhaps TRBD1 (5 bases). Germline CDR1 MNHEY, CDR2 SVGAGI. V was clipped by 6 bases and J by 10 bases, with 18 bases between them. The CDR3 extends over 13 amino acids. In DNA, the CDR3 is TGTGCCAGCAGCTTAGGGACCGCTCAGAGAGCTTTCTTT. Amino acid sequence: CASSLGTAQRAFF.

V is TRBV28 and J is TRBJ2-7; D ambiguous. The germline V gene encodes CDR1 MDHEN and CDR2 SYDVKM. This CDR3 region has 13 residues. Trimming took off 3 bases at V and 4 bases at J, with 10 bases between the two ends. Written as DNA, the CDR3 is TGTGCCAGCAGTTTTAGTGGGCTTTACGAGCAGTACTTC. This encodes CASSFSGLYEQYF. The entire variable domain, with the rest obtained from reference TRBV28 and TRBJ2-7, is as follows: DVKVTQSSRYLVKRTGEKVFLECVQDMDHENMFWYRQDPGLGLRLIYFSYDVKMKEKGDIPEGYSVSREKKERFSLILESASTNQTSMYLCASSFSGLYEQYFGPGTRLTVT.